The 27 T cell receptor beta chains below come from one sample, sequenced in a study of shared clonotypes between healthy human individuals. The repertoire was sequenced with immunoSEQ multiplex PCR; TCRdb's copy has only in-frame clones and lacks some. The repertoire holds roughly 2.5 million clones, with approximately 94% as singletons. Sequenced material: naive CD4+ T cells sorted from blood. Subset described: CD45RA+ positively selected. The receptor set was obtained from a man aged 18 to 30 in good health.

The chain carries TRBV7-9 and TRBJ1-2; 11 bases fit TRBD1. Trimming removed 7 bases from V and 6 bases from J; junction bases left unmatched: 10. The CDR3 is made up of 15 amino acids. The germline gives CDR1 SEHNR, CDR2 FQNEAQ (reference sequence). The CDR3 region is CASTPGTGGFNGYTF. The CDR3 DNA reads TGTGCCAGCACCCCTGGGACAGGGGGGTTTAATGGCTACACCTTC.

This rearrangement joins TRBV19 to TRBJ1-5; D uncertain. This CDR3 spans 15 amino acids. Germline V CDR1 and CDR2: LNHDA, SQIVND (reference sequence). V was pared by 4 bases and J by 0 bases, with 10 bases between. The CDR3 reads CASSTLGYSNQPQHF. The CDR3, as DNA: TGTGCCAGTAGTACATTAGGATATAGCAATCAGCCCCAGCATTTT.

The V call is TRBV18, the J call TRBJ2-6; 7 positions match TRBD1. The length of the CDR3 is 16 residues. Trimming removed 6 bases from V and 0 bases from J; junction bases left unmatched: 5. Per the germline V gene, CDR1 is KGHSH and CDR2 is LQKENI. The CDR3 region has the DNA TGTGCCAGCTCCCCGGGACAGACCTCTGGGGCCAACGTCCTGACTTTC. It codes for CASSPGQTSGANVLTF.

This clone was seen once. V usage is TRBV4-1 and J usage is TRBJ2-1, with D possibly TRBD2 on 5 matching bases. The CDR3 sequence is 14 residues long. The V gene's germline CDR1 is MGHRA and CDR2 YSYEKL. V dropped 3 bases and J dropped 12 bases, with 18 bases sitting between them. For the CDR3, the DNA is TGCGCCAGCAGCCACCTCATCCGGGAACCCGGGCAGTTCTTC. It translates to CASSHLIREPGQFF.

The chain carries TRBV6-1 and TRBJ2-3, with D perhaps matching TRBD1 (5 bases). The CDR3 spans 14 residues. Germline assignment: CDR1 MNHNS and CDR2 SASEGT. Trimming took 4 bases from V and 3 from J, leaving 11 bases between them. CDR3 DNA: TGTGCCAGCAGTGGTACAGGACGGACAGATACGCAGTATTTT. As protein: CASSGTGRTDTQYF.

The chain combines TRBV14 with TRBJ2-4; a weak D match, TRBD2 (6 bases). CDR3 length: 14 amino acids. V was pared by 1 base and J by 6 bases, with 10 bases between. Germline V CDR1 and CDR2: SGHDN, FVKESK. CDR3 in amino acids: CASSQGNSGNIQYF. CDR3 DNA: TGTGCCAGCAGCCAAGGTAATAGCGGAAACATTCAGTACTTC.

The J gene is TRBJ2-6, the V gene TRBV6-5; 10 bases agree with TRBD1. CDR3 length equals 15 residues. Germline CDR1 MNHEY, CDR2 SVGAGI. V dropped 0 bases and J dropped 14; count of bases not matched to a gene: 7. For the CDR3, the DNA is TGTGCCAGCAGTTACTCCAGGACAGGGGGTCCGCTCCTGACTTTC. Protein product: CASSYSRTGGPLLTF.

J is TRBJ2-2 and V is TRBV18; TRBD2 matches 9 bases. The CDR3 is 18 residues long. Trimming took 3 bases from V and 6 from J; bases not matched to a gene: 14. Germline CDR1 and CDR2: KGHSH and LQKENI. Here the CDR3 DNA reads TGTGCCAGCTCACCGAGGGTAGCGGGAGCGACGTCGGCCGGGGAGCTGTTTTTT. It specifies CASSPRVAGATSAGELFF.

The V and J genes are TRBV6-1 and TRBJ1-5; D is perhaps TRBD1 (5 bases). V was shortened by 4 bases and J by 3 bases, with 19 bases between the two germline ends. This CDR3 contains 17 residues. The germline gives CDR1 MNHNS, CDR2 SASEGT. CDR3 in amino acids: CASSGGWIRDDNQPQHF. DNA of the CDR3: TGTGCCAGCAGTGGAGGGTGGATCAGGGACGACAATCAGCCCCAGCATTTT.

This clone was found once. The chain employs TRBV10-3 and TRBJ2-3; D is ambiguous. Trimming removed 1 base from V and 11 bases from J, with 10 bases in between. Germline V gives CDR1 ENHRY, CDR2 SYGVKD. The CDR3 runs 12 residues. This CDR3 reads CAISEFVAVQYF. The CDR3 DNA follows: TGTGCCATCAGTGAGTTCGTTGCCGTGCAGTATTTT.

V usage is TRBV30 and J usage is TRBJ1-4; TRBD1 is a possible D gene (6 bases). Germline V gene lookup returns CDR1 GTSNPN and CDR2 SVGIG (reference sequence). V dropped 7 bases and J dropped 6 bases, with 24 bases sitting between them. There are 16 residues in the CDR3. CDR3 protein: CASWSWQGMGDEKLFF. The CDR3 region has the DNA TGTGCCTCATGGAGTTGGCAGGGGATGGGGGATGAAAAACTGTTTTTT. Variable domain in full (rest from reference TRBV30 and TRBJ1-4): SQTIHQWPATLVQPVGSPLSLECTVEGTSNPNLYWYRQAAGRGLQLLFYSVGIGQISSEVPQNLSASRPQDRQFILSSKKLLLSDSGFYLCASWSWQGMGDEKLFFGSGTQLSVL.

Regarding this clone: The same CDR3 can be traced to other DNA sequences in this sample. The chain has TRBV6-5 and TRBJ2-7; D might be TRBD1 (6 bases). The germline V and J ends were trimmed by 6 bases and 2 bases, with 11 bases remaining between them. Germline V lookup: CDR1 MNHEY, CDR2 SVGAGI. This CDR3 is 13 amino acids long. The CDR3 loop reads CASSRTVTYEQYF. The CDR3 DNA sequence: TGTGCCAGCAGCCGGACAGTAACCTACGAGCAGTACTTC.

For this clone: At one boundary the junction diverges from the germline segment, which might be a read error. The chain's CDR3 is CASSRTGFDEQFF. The CDR3 DNA follows: TGTGCTAGCAGTCGCACAGGGTTCGATGAGCAGTTCTTC. The J gene is TRBJ2-1, the V gene TRBV7-7; D is perhaps TRBD1 (6 bases). Germline V CDR1 and CDR2: SSHAT, FNYEAQ (reference sequence). The CDR3 loop spans 13 amino acids. Full variable domain (missing parts from reference TRBV7-7 and TRBJ2-1): GAGVSQSPRYKVTKRGQDVTLRCDPISSHATLYWYQQALGQGPEFLTYFNYEAQPDKSGLPSDRFSAERPEGSISTLTIQRTEQRDSAMYRCASSRTGFDEQFFGPGTRLTVL.

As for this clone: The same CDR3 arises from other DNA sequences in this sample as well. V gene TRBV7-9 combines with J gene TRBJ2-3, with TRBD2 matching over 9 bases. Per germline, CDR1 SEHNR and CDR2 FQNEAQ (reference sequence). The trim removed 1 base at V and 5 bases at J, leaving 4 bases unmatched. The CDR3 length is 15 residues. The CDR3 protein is CASSLGGGAGDTQYF. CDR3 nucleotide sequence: TGTGCCAGCAGCTTAGGCGGGGGGGCAGGAGATACGCAGTATTTT.

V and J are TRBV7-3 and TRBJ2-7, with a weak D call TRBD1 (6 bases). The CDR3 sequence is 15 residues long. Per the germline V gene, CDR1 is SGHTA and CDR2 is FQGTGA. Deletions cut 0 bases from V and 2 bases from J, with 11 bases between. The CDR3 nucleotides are TGTGCCAGCAGCTTAACCCGGGACACAACCTACGAGCAGTACTTC. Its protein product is CASSLTRDTTYEQYF.

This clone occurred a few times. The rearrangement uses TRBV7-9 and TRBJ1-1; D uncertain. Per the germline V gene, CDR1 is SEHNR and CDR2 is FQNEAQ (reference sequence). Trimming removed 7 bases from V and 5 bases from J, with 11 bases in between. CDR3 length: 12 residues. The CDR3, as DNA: TGTGCCAGCACGTCCCCCCGGACTGAAGCTTTCTTT. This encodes CASTSPRTEAFF.

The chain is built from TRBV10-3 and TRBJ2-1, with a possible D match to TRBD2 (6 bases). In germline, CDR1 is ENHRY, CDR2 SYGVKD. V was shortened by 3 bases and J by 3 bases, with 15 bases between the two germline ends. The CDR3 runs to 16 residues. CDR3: CAISDLMAGLYNEQFF. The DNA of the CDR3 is TGTGCCATCAGTGACCTTATGGCGGGGCTCTACAATGAGCAGTTCTTC.

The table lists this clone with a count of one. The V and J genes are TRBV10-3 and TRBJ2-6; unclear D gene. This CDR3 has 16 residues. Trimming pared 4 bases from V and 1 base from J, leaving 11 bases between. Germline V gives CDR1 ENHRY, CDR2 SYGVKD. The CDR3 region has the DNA TGTGCCATCAGTGGCCCCTGGGCATCTGGGGCCAACGTCCTGACTTTC. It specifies CAISGPWASGANVLTF.

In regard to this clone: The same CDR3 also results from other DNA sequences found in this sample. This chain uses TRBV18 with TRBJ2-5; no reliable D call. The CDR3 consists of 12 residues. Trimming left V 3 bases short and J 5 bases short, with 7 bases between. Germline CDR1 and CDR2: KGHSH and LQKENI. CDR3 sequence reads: CASSPGLETQYF. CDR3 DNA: TGTGCCAGCTCACCTGGCCTTGAGACCCAGTACTTC. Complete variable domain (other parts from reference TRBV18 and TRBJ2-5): NAGVMQNPRHLVRRRGQEARLRCSPMKGHSHVYWYRQLPEEGLKFMVYLQKENIIDESGMPKERFSAEFPKEGPSILRIQQVVRGDSAAYFCASSPGLETQYFGPGTRLLVL.

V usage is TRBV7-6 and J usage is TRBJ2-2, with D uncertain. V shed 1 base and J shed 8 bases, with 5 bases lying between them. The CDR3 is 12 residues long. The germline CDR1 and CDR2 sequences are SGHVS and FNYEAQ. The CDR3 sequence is CASSLGKGELFF. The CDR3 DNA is TGTGCCAGCAGCTTAGGAAAGGGGGAGCTGTTTTTT.

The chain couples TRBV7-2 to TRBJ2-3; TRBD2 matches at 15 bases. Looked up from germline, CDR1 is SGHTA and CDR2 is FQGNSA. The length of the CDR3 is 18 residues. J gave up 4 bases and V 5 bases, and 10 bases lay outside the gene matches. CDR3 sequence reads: CASSLRRTSGGASDTQYF. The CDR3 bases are TGTGCCAGCAGCCTCAGACGGACTAGCGGGGGGGCCTCAGATACGCAGTATTTT.

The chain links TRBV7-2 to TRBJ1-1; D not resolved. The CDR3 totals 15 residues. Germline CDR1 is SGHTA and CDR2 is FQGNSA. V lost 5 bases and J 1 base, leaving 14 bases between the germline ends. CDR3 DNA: TGTGCCAGCAGCCGAACACCGACTCCGAACACTGAAGCTTTCTTT. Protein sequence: CASSRTPTPNTEAFF. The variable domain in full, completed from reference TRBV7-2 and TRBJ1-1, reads GAGVSQSPSNKVTEKGKDVELRCDPISGHTALYWYRQSLGQGLEFLIYFQGNSAPDKSGLPSDRFSAERTGGSVSTLTIQRTQQEDSAVYLCASSRTPTPNTEAFFGQGTRLTVV.

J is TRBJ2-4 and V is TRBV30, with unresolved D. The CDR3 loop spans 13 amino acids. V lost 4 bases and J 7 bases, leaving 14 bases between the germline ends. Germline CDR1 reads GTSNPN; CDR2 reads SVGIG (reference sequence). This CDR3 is CAWNSRVHNIQYF. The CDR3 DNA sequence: TGTGCCTGGAACTCTAGGGTTCACAACATTCAGTACTTC.

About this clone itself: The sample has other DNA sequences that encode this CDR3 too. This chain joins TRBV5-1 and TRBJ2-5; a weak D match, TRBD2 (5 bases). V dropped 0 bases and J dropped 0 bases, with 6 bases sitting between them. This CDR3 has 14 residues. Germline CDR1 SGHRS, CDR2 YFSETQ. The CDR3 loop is CASSLAGYQETQYF. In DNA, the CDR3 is TGCGCCAGCAGCTTGGCGGGGTACCAAGAGACCCAGTACTTC.

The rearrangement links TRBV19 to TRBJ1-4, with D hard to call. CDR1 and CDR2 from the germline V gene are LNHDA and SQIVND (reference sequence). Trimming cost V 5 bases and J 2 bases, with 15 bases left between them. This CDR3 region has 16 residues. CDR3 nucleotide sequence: TGTGCCAGTAGTTCACACGGAGGAGTGACTAATGAAAAACTGTTTTTT. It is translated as CASSSHGGVTNEKLFF.

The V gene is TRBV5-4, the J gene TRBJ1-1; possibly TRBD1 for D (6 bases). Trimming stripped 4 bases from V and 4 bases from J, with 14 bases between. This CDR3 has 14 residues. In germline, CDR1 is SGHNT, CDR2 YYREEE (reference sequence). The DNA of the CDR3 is TGTGCCAGCAGCGACAGGAACCCCCTCACTGAAGCTTTCTTT. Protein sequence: CASSDRNPLTEAFF.

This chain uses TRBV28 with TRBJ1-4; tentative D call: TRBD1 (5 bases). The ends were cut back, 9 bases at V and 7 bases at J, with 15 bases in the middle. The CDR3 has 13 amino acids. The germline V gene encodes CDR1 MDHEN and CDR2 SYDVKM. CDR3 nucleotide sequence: TGTGCCAGTATACGGGGGTCAGGTGAAAAACTGTTTTTT. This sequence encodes CASIRGSGEKLFF.